This T cell receptor beta chain was recovered during a study of blood T cell repertoires in COVID-19. The CDR3 length is 13 residues. After removal of 7 bases from V and 6 bases from J, the junction contained 7 bases not matched to a gene. Allocation to cohorts depended on clinical history reported by the participants. Measured with immunoSEQ multiplex PCR; TCRdb has only the in-frame clones, and not every one. The sample has 470,000 or so clones; nearly 90% are singletons. Sequenced input: PBMCs or T cells enriched from blood (not recorded which). V and J are TRBV12-3 or TRBV12-4 and TRBJ2-5; 8 bases match TRBD2. This clonotype originated in a woman aged 18-29 years with acute COVID-19. The CDR3 coding sequence is TGTGCCAGCACTTCAGCGGGAGTAAAGACCCAGTACTTC. Translation: CASTSAGVKTQYF.